The present entry profiles one T cell receptor (beta chain) with its context. The data were obtained in a study of T cell changes during pregnancy in multiple sclerosis. The table came from immunoSEQ multiplex PCR; TCRdb's copy has only in-frame clones and leaves some out. The data contain some 20,000 clones, approximately 90% of them seen just once; the ten biggest clones take up roughly 1.3%. This receptor was obtained from a female donor in good health, enrolled as a control in a pregnancy study. Specimen: CD4+ T cells from peripheral blood mononuclear cells, collected in the first trimester of pregnancy.

Here the CDR3 reads CASSNLFRELFF. Written as DNA, the CDR3 is TGTGCCAGCAGCAACTTGTTCAGGGAGCTGTTTTTT. This chain links TRBV6-1 with TRBJ2-2; D gene uncertain. Germline CDR1 and CDR2: MNHNS and SASEGT. V dropped 6 bases and J dropped 9 bases, with 11 bases sitting between them. CDR3 size: 12 residues.